The 27 T cell receptor beta chains below were found in one sample sequenced in a study of blood T cell repertoires in COVID-19. TCRdb keeps only in-frame clones here, not all; method: immunoSEQ multiplex PCR. Of around 300,000 clones in the sample, about 89% were seen once. Sequencing was performed on peripheral blood. These receptor sequences come from a man aged 50-59 years with acute or convalescent COVID-19.

This chain links TRBV11-2 with TRBJ1-3; D is undetermined. Germline V gene sequence: CDR1 SGHAT, CDR2 FQNNGV. CDR3 length equals 11 residues. V lost 8 bases, J lost 8 bases, and 10 bases lay in between. The CDR3 DNA reads TGTGCCAGCGGGAGAAGAGACACCATATATTTT. Encoded protein: CASGRRDTIYF.

The V call is TRBV25-1, the J call TRBJ2-1; D is possibly TRBD2 (5 bases). Germline CDR1 MGHDK, CDR2 SYGVNS. This CDR3 spans 14 amino acids. The V end lost 1 base, the J end lost 7 bases, and 11 bases lay between the germline ends. The CDR3 DNA sequence: TGTGCCAGCAGTGAATTCGGGGATGGGAATGAGCAGTTCTTC. Residues: CASSEFGDGNEQFF.

The chain couples TRBV19 to TRBJ2-1; 10 nucleotides align to TRBD1. V shed 3 bases and J 16 bases; nucleotides not matched to a gene: 9. CDR3 length: 13 amino acids. Germline loops: CDR1 LNHDA, CDR2 SQIVND (reference sequence). CDR3 region: CASSMTDRGLRFF. The CDR3 DNA reads as TGTGCCAGTAGTATGACCGACAGGGGGCTTCGCTTCTTC.

This chain links TRBV15 with TRBJ2-7; TRBD1 is a possible D gene (5 bases). Germline loops: CDR1 LNHNV, CDR2 YYDKDF (reference sequence). The V end lost 0 bases, the J end lost 3 bases, and 9 bases lay between the germline ends. The length of the CDR3 is 14 residues. The CDR3 here is CATSRDQGGYEQYF. CDR3 coding DNA: TGTGCCACCAGCAGAGATCAGGGTGGCTACGAGCAGTACTTC.

In this sample, this clone turned up once. The CDR3 loop reads CASSPCPLAGGSSGANVLTF. The CDR3 coding sequence is TGTGCCAGCAGCCCCTGCCCCCTAGCGGGGGGGAGCTCTGGGGCCAACGTCCTGACTTTC. V usage is TRBV21-1 and J usage is TRBJ2-6; TRBD2 is the table's D call, not checked against the DNA. TRBV21-1 is assigned pseudogene status. The CDR3 extends over 20 amino acids.

J is TRBJ1-2 and V is TRBV6-5, with 9 bases that match TRBD1. This CDR3 contains 14 residues. After removal of 8 bases from V and 4 bases from J, the junction contained 8 bases not matched to a gene. From germline, CDR1 is MNHEY and CDR2 SVGAGI. For the CDR3, the DNA is TGTGCCAGCGGCAAGACAGGGGGAACCTATGGCTACACCTTC. Translated: CASGKTGGTYGYTF.

The chain recombines TRBV29-1 with TRBJ1-1, with TRBD1 matching over 10 bases. CDR3 size: 13 residues. CDR1 and CDR2 from the germline V gene are SQVTM and ANQGSEA. With 4 bases clipped from V and 7 bases from J, the junction kept 6 bases outside the gene matches. The CDR3 is CSVAGQGGSEAFF. The CDR3 region has the DNA TGCAGCGTTGCCGGACAGGGGGGGAGTGAAGCTTTCTTT.

This rearrangement joins TRBV20-1 to TRBJ2-7; TRBD1 agrees at 7 bases. J lost 2 bases, V lost 3 bases, and 1 base had no gene match. Germline CDR1 is DFQATT and CDR2 is SNEGSKA (reference sequence). The length of the CDR3 is 12 residues. The CDR3, as DNA: TGCAGTGCTAGTGGGACAGCCTACGAGCAGTACTTC. As protein: CSASGTAYEQYF.

The J gene is TRBJ2-5, the V gene TRBV11-2; 7 bases agree with TRBD1. V lost 2 bases, J lost 3 bases, and 6 bases stayed unmatched. The CDR3 is 15 amino acids. Germline V gene sequence: CDR1 SGHAT, CDR2 FQNNGV. The CDR3 DNA follows: TGTGCCAGCAGCTTACACAGGGGACCTGAAGAGACCCAGTACTTC. Translating gives CASSLHRGPEETQYF.

The genes are TRBV3-1 (or the pseudogene TRBV3-2) and TRBJ1-4; perhaps TRBD1 as D (5 bases). With 4 bases removed from V and 8 bases from J, the gap between germline ends came to 14 bases. The CDR3 has 14 residues. Looked up from germline, CDR1 is LGHDT and CDR2 is YNNKEL (reference sequence). CDR3 sequence reads: CASSPIDRREKLFF. The CDR3 DNA follows: TGTGCCAGCAGCCCCATCGACAGACGGGAAAAACTGTTTTTT.

The rearrangement joins TRBV12-3 or TRBV12-4 to TRBJ1-1; D may be TRBD1 (5 bases). V was pared by 7 bases and J by 0 bases, with 9 bases between. CDR3 size: 13 residues. CDR3 nucleotide sequence: TGTGCCAGCACCCTGACAGTGAACACTGAAGCTTTCTTT. It is translated as CASTLTVNTEAFF.

The V and J genes are TRBV3-1 (or the pseudogene TRBV3-2) and TRBJ2-2, with a possible D match to TRBD2 (7 bases). From germline, CDR1 is LGHDT and CDR2 YNNKEL (reference sequence). Trimming shortened V by 0 bases and J by 4 bases, and 15 bases separated the two germline ends. CDR3 length equals 17 residues. The CDR3 nucleotides are TGTGCCAGCAGCCAAGATCGTCGGGGGGCGAGCACCGGGGAGCTGTTTTTT. Amino acid sequence: CASSQDRRGASTGELFF.

The chain is built from TRBV5-1 and TRBJ1-2; the match to TRBD1 covers 7 bases. There are 13 residues in the CDR3. The V and J ends lost 4 bases and 3 bases, in that order; junction bases with no gene match: 3. Germline CDR1 and CDR2: SGHRS and YFSETQ. The CDR3 coding sequence is TGCGCCAGCAGCCAAGGGGGCTACTATGGCTACACCTTC. Its translation is CASSQGGYYGYTF.

This chain uses TRBV18 with TRBJ2-2; TRBD2 agrees at 11 bases. V shed 6 bases and J 4 bases; nucleotides not matched to a gene: 7. Looked up from germline, CDR1 is KGHSH and CDR2 is LQKENI. The CDR3 sequence is 16 residues long. As DNA, the CDR3 is TGTGCCAGCTCTGAATCCGGGACTAGCGGCACCGGGGAGCTGTTTTTT. Encoded protein: CASSESGTSGTGELFF.

The CDR3 protein is CASGLWETTEAFF. The CDR3 region has the DNA TGTGCTAGTGGTTTGTGGGAGACGACTGAAGCTTTCTTT. V is TRBV12-5 and J is TRBJ1-1, with D hard to call. The V end lost 2 bases, the J end lost 5 bases, and 9 bases lay between the germline ends. The germline V gene encodes CDR1 LGHNT and CDR2 FRNRAP. The length of the CDR3 is 13 residues.

This clone was recorded only once. V and J are TRBV2 and TRBJ1-5, with D possibly matching TRBD1 (6 bases). The germline CDR1 and CDR2 sequences are SNHLY and FYNNEI. This CDR3 has 15 residues. V was shortened by 8 bases and J by 4 bases, with 18 bases between the two germline ends. Here the CDR3 DNA reads TGTGCCAGCGCCTCCACAGGGTCGGGGAATCAGCCCCAGCATTTT. Its translation: CASASTGSGNQPQHF. The full variable domain, completed using reference TRBV2 and TRBJ1-5, is EPEVTQTPSHQVTQMGQEVILRCVPISNHLYFYWYRQILGQKVEFLVSFYNNEISEKSEIFDDQFSVERPDGSNFTLKIRSTKLEDSAMYFCASASTGSGNQPQHFGDGTRLSIL.

Only a few counts were recorded for this clone. The chain employs TRBV5-1 and TRBJ2-3, with D unresolved. V lost 1 base and J lost 2, with 5 bases in between. Germline CDR1 reads SGHRS; CDR2 reads YFSETQ. The CDR3 runs to 13 residues. The CDR3: CASSLSFTDTQYF. The CDR3, as DNA: TGCGCCAGCAGCTTGTCATTCACAGATACGCAGTATTTT. The complete variable domain, with remaining parts taken from reference TRBV5-1 and TRBJ2-3, reads KAGVTQTPRYLIKTRGQQVTLSCSPISGHRSVSWYQQTPGQGLQFLFEYFSETQRNKGNFPGRFSGRQFSNSRSEMNVSTLELGDSALYLCASSLSFTDTQYFGPGTRLTVL.

The rearrangement uses TRBV5-6 and TRBJ1-6, with 8 bases aligning to TRBD1. This CDR3 spans 15 amino acids. Germline V gives CDR1 SGHDT, CDR2 YYEEEE. Germline trimming cut 0 bases from V and 8 bases from J; bases unmatched to any gene: 4. The CDR3 DNA follows: TGTGCCAGCAGCTTGGTACCAGGGGGCGATTCACCCCTCCACTTT. This translates into CASSLVPGGDSPLHF.

This clone was picked up one time. The rearrangement links TRBV5-1 to TRBJ2-7; D is unresolved. Trimming took 0 bases from V and 0 from J, leaving 7 bases between them. The CDR3 covers 14 residues. Germline-derived CDR1 and CDR2 are SGHRS and YFSETQ. The CDR3 spells CASSLDGSSYEQYF. In DNA form, the CDR3 reads TGCGCCAGCAGCTTGGACGGTAGCTCCTACGAGCAGTACTTC.

The chain uses TRBV6-5 and TRBJ2-7, with D possibly TRBD1 on 6 matching bases. The CDR3 consists of 14 residues. Germline CDR1 and CDR2: MNHEY and SVGAGI. Trimming removed 6 bases at V and 2 bases at J, with 14 bases between. As DNA, the CDR3 is TGTGCCAGCAGCCTACAGGGAAGCACCTACGAGCAGTACTTC. Translation gives CASSLQGSTYEQYF.

This clone was found once. V usage is TRBV2 and J usage is TRBJ2-5; D may be TRBD1 (6 bases). CDR1 and CDR2 from the germline V gene are SNHLY and FYNNEI. The CDR3 consists of 12 residues. With 6 bases removed from V and 4 bases from J, the gap between germline ends came to 9 bases. The CDR3 nucleotides read TGTGCCAGCAGCGCGGACAGAGAGACCCAGTACTTC. It yields the protein CASSADRETQYF.

The chain couples TRBV2 to TRBJ2-3; TRBD2 might be the D (6 bases). V was trimmed by 8 bases and J by 4 bases, leaving 22 bases between them. CDR3 length: 16 residues. The germline CDR1 and CDR2 sequences are SNHLY and FYNNEI. CDR3 sequence reads: CASGSGVAIVADTQYF. Here the CDR3 DNA reads TGTGCCAGCGGGTCGGGGGTAGCGATCGTGGCAGATACGCAGTATTTT.

The chain couples TRBV9 to TRBJ2-7; 7 bases line up with TRBD1. The CDR3 is made up of 14 amino acids. V trimming: 4 bases; J trimming: 6 bases; junction bases outside the gene matches: 10. CDR1 and CDR2 (germline): SGDLS, YYNGEE. The CDR3 sequence is CASSSRTGRGEQYF. The CDR3 DNA follows: TGTGCCAGCAGCTCACGGACAGGCAGGGGCGAGCAGTACTTC.

This chain uses TRBV9 with TRBJ1-6; no definite D call. CDR1 SGDLS and CDR2 YYNGEE come from the germline V gene. The V gene lost 1 base and the J gene lost 7 bases, with 12 bases spanning the gap. CDR3 length: 15 residues. CDR3 amino acids: CASSVYKSPNSPLHF. CDR3 nucleotide sequence: TGTGCCAGCAGCGTATATAAGAGCCCAAATTCACCCCTCCACTTT.

This clone appeared a few times. V is TRBV7-3 and J is TRBJ2-2; possible D gene TRBD2, 6 bases. CDR1 is SGHTA, CDR2 FQGTGA, per germline. Trimming removed 7 bases at V and 8 bases at J, with 14 bases between. This CDR3 spans 13 amino acids. CDR3 in DNA: TGTGCCAGCACCACCCCCGGGGGTGGGGAGCTGTTTTTT. Its protein is CASTTPGGGELFF.

The V gene is TRBV11-2, the J gene TRBJ1-5, with D perhaps matching TRBD1 (5 bases). Trimming took off 8 bases at V and 0 bases at J, with 14 bases between the two ends. This CDR3 region has 15 residues. The V gene's germline CDR1 is SGHAT and CDR2 FQNNGV. In nucleotides, the CDR3 is TGTGCCAGCTCCGTTTCGGGGGGTAGCAATCAGCCCCAGCATTTT. This codes for CASSVSGGSNQPQHF.

The V and J genes are TRBV7-2 and TRBJ1-2; a possible D gene is TRBD1 (5 bases). The CDR3 runs 14 residues. Trimming removed 3 bases at V and 4 bases at J, with 12 bases between. Germline CDR1 SGHTA, CDR2 FQGNSA. CDR3 in amino acids: CASSFSWDSYGYTF. CDR3 sequence (DNA): TGTGCCAGCAGCTTCTCCTGGGACTCCTATGGCTACACCTTC.